Each of the 2 T cell receptor beta chains below was sequenced from the same sample in a study of blood T cells in healthy people across ages. A J-beta primer mix and a sample-barcoded 5' primer were used in a second PCR of about 6 to 12 cycles. TCRdb re-analysed the 5' RACE reads in MiXCR, keeping a single row per CDR3 protein. Among under 2,000,000 distinct CDR3 sequences listed, around 50% were seen once. The sequencing sample was made of blood. All receptors come from a woman aged 40 to 49 in good health.

This clonotype showed up just a few times. The chain carries TRBV9 and TRBJ2-1, with 7 bases aligning to TRBD2. Losses at the gene ends were 3 bases for V and 0 bases for J; bases not matched to a gene: 3. Germline lookup yields CDR1 SGDLS and CDR2 YYNGEE. The CDR3 covers 15 residues. CDR3 sequence (DNA): TGTGCCAGCAGCGGCAGCGGGGACTCCTACAATGAGCAGTTCTTC. This gives the protein CASSGSGDSYNEQFF.

This clonotype has ten or more counts. The genes are TRBV29-1 and TRBJ2-3; 11 bases map to TRBD2. V lost 6 bases to trimming and J lost 3 bases; unmatched junction nucleotides: 2. The CDR3 runs 13 residues. CDR1 is SQVTM, CDR2 ANQGSEA, per germline. DNA for the CDR3: TGCAGCGTCCGACTAGCGGGGACAGATACGCAGTATTTT. Its protein is CSVRLAGTDTQYF.